The 12 T cell receptor beta chains below were found in one sample sequenced in a study of blood T cell repertoires in COVID-19. Sequencing was performed with immunoSEQ multiplex PCR; in TCRdb, only in-frame clones are kept and a portion is missing. The sample lists about 380,000 clones; roughly 85% were seen once. Sequencing used peripheral blood. Source of these receptors: a woman in her late teens or twenties with acute or convalescent COVID-19.

The rearrangement uses TRBV7-3 and TRBJ2-1; D may be TRBD1 (7 bases). Per the germline V gene, CDR1 is SGHTA and CDR2 is FQGTGA. Trimming removed 4 bases from V and 2 bases from J, with 15 bases in between. The CDR3 consists of 16 residues. CDR3 coding DNA: TGTGCCAGCAGCTCAACACGGGGGACAGCCTACAATGAGCAGTTCTTC. It is translated as CASSSTRGTAYNEQFF.

V gene TRBV19 combines with J gene TRBJ1-1, with D unclear. The CDR3 is made up of 14 amino acids. Germline assignment: CDR1 LNHDA and CDR2 SQIVND (reference sequence). Trimming took off 1 base at V and 0 bases at J, with 6 bases between the two ends. The CDR3 region is CASSIGVLNTEAFF. The CDR3 DNA follows: TGTGCCAGTAGTATAGGAGTACTGAACACTGAAGCTTTCTTT.

This chain uses TRBV28 with TRBJ2-1; TRBD1 agrees at 11 bases. This CDR3 region has 17 residues. Losses at the gene ends were 5 bases for V and 6 bases for J; bases not matched to a gene: 12. Germline CDR1 is MDHEN and CDR2 is SYDVKM. The CDR3: CASSPQPGQGGSNEQFF. The DNA of the CDR3 is TGTGCCAGCAGTCCCCAACCGGGACAGGGGGGAAGCAATGAGCAGTTCTTC.

A note on this clone: Within the sample, other DNA sequences also encode this same CDR3. In nucleotides, the CDR3 is TGTGCCAGCAGCTTTGGACAGGGACATTCACCCCTCCACTTT. Its protein is CASSFGQGHSPLHF. The gene calls are TRBV5-6 and TRBJ1-6; 8 bases line up with TRBD1. The V gene's germline CDR1 is SGHDT and CDR2 YYEEEE. This CDR3 comprises 14 residues. Unmatched junction bases numbered 3, after V lost 2 bases and J lost 8 bases.

The chain has TRBV6-5 and TRBJ2-2; 7 nucleotides match TRBD2. The CDR3 runs to 14 residues. The germline V gene has CDR1 MNHEY and CDR2 SVGAGI. V was clipped by 2 bases and J by 6 bases; unmatched bases: 3. The CDR3 DNA sequence: TGTGCCAGCAGTTACCGGGGGGTTGCCGGGGAGCTGTTTTTT. This gives the protein CASSYRGVAGELFF.

This clone was counted between two and nine times. Other DNA variants within this sample encode the same CDR3. This sequence joins TRBV19 and TRBJ2-7; TRBD1 matches at 8 bases. This CDR3 spans 13 amino acids. Germline V gene data show CDR1 as LNHDA and CDR2 as SQIVND (reference sequence). The V gene end was trimmed by 1 base and the J gene end by 4 bases; junction bases not matched to a gene: 0. CDR3 in amino acids: CASSIGTGYEQYF. CDR3 DNA sequence: TGTGCCAGTAGTATAGGGACAGGGTACGAGCAGTACTTC.

CDR3 nucleotide sequence: TGTGCTAGTGGTTTGTCGTCGGTTCAGCCCCAGCATTTT. Translated, it gives CASGLSSVQPQHF. The V and J genes are TRBV12-5 and TRBJ1-5; no clear D. Between the trimmed V and J ends, which lost 2 bases and 6 bases, there was a span of 8 bases. There are 13 residues in the CDR3. Germline assignment: CDR1 LGHNT and CDR2 FRNRAP.

V gene TRBV24-1 combines with J gene TRBJ2-2; TRBD1 matches 7 bases. Germline V gives CDR1 KGHDR, CDR2 SFDVKD. The CDR3 is made up of 16 amino acids. With 1 base clipped from V and 1 base from J, the junction kept 2 bases outside the gene matches. CDR3 region: CATSDFRTGNTGELFF. The CDR3 coding sequence is TGTGCCACCAGTGATTTCCGGACAGGGAACACCGGGGAGCTGTTTTTT.

V and J are TRBV6-1 and TRBJ1-1; 8 bases map to TRBD1. Germline V gene lookup returns CDR1 MNHNS and CDR2 SASEGT. The CDR3 is 13 residues long. Unmatched junction bases numbered 5, after V lost 7 bases and J lost 4 bases. The CDR3 protein is CASNPDRGTEAFF. The CDR3 DNA is TGTGCCAGCAACCCCGACAGGGGCACTGAAGCTTTCTTT.

The gene calls are TRBV10-2 and TRBJ2-1; 12 bases fit TRBD2. The J segment lost 3 bases and the V segment lost 3 bases, leaving 12 bases of the junction unmatched. The germline V gene has CDR1 WSHSY and CDR2 SAAADI. The CDR3 length is 19 residues. The CDR3 region is CASSEASGTSGRNYNEQFF. The CDR3 DNA reads as TGCGCCAGCAGTGAAGCCTCCGGGACTAGCGGGCGAAACTACAATGAGCAGTTCTTC.

Comment on this clone: One end of the junction varies from germline; a read error may be responsible. The rearrangement joins TRBV6-5 to TRBJ1-5; tentatively, D is TRBD1 (5 bases). The germline CDR1 and CDR2 sequences are MNHEY and SVGAGI. The CDR3 runs 14 residues. This CDR3 reads CASSDSGGYQPQHF. The CDR3 DNA is TGTGCCAGCAGTGACTCGGGGGGTTATCAGCCCCAGCATTTT.

The V and J genes are TRBV7-2 and TRBJ1-5; TRBD1 matches 7 bases. V gave up 1 base and J gave up 1 base; unmatched junction bases: 7. The germline V gene encodes CDR1 SGHTA and CDR2 FQGNSA. The CDR3 is 17 amino acids. For the CDR3, the DNA is TGTGCCAGCAGCTTAGGACCCGGGACAGTAAGCAATCAGCCCCAGCATTTT. The encoded protein is CASSLGPGTVSNQPQHF.